This TCR beta chain was recorded in a study of blood T cell repertoires in COVID-19. This clone was seen only a few times. This CDR3 is 14 amino acids long. V lost 6 bases to trimming and J lost 7 bases; unmatched junction nucleotides: 9. The V gene's germline CDR1 is WSHSY and CDR2 SAAADI. The protocol was immunoSEQ multiplex PCR, while the TCRdb copy is restricted to in-frame clones and leaves out a portion. This sample has tens of thousands of clones, with approximately 76% found just once. J is TRBJ2-7 and V is TRBV10-2; 10 nucleotides line up with TRBD1. Source material: peripheral blood. The receptor was derived from a man aged 65-85 years with acute or convalescent COVID-19. The CDR3 reads CASRSGTGVEEQYV. The CDR3 nucleotides are TGCGCCAGCAGGTCCGGGACAGGGGTCGAGGAGCAGTACGTC.